This T cell receptor (beta chain) was obtained from a study of CD8 T cells in ankylosing spondylitis. General study results and limits: Reported data indicate significant enrichment of disease-linked clones within matched ankylosing spondylitis synovial fluid. Disease-linked clones displayed a CD8+ phenotype and appeared relatively rarely in peripheral blood.

Scientists made TCR beta libraries using quantitative 5'-RACE with molecular barcodes. TCRdb re-called the 5' RACE reads through MiXCR, storing one row per CDR3 protein. The sample yields roughly 280,000 distinct CDR3 sequences, 20% seen once. This CDR3 region has 14 residues. Germline CDR1 reads SEHNR; CDR2 reads FQNEAQ (reference sequence). The trim removed 6 bases at V and 8 bases at J, leaving 8 bases unmatched. Notes on this clonotype: Its target is not known.

The receptor was isolated from a male donor with ankylosing spondylitis or in good health (not recorded which). Specimen: blood, either unsorted or a sorted T cell fraction (not recorded which). The chain couples TRBV7-9 to TRBJ2-1; 9 nucleotides match TRBD2. CDR3 sequence (DNA): TGTGCCAGCAGTCGTATAGCGGGGGCCCATGAGCAGTTCTTC. It translates to CASSRIAGAHEQFF.